The entry below gives a single TCR beta chain sequence along with its context. Antigen specificity is unknown. The CDR3 loop spans 15 amino acids. Trimming removed 1 base at V and 1 base at J, with 8 bases between. Germline V CDR1 and CDR2: SGHAT, FQDESV (reference sequence). TCRdb reanalysed the RACE reads using MiXCR and keeps one entry per CDR3 protein. Here the sample spans 300,000 to 350,000 distinct CDR3 sequences, approximately 6.3% being singletons. These data belong to a study of human T cells and chemical hapten exposure. For the study at large: 2% DPC was applied to approximately 2 cm by approximately 2 cm of upper inner arm skin for sensitization. Patients, predominantly female, presented with alopecia areata, totalis or universalis.

The time point denotes: patch test 1, 2 weeks after DPC sensitization. Described treatment: therapeutic diphenylcyclopropenone sensitization with weekly scalp DPC. Points from the study as a whole: Significantly more large CDR3 similarity clusters were formed by expanded TCRs than by controls.

The sequence derives from a woman aged 18-29 years with alopecia areata. Some clones in this sample may be carry-over from other donors' samples. Source: whole blood, taken in connection with sensitization to the hapten diphenylcyclopropenone (DPC). The chain uses TRBV11-1 and TRBJ1-5, with D hard to call. The CDR3 nucleotides read TGTGCCAGCAGCTTAGACGGGTACAGCAATCAGCCCCAGCATTTT. Translating gives CASSLDGYSNQPQHF.